The T cell receptor beta chain described here comes from a study of response to subunit inactivated influenza vaccine. Study-wide findings and caveats: Few new T cells, the authors suggested, are recruited by each seasonal influenza vaccination.

Germline CDR1 reads SGDLS; CDR2 reads YYNGEE. This CDR3 region has 15 residues. The V gene end was trimmed by 3 bases and the J gene end by 10 bases; junction bases not matched to a gene: 13. A single record per CDR3 protein comes from TCRdb applying MiXCR to the RT-PCR reads. This table holds about 190,000 distinct CDR3 sequences, around 14% found once. With respect to this clonotype: Its antigen is currently unknown.

This receptor was obtained from a man aged 50-59 years who received an inactivated influenza vaccine. V and J are TRBV9 and TRBJ2-1, with 7 bases matching TRBD1. This specimen was CD8+ T cells sorted from PBMCs, taken 4 to 6 days after vaccination. The CDR3 coding sequence is TGTGCCAGCAGCGCGACAGGGTCTGGGGCCGGGGAGCAGTTCTTC. This gives the protein CASSATGSGAGEQFF.